This is a list of T cell receptor beta chains from one sample in a study of radiation and T cells in renal cell carcinoma. TCRdb's table, derived via immunoSEQ multiplex PCR, lists solely in-frame clones and lacks some. The sample yields approximately 85,000 clones, about 89% seen once. Sequenced here: blood, sampled from a patient whose treatment included radiotherapy and nephrectomy. The receptors were gathered from a woman aged 70-85 years with renal cell carcinoma. The CDR3 runs from the conserved cysteine through the conserved F or W. D genes are given only for firm matches. Clone size is stated in some rows and not others, as once, few, many or a class when expanded.

d_gene: TRBD1
j_gene: TRBJ2-7
abundance: NA
v_gene: TRBV5-6
CDR3aa: CASSDTPGTGDHEQYF
CDR3nt: TGTGCCAGCAGCGATACCCCCGGGACAGGGGACCACGAGCAGTACTTC

d_gene: NA
j_gene: TRBJ2-7
abundance: once
v_gene: TRBV13
CDR3aa: CASSSPRTARSYEQYF
CDR3nt: TGTGCCAGCAGCTCCCCCCGGACAGCACGCTCCTACGAGCAGTACTTC

d_gene: NA
j_gene: TRBJ2-2
abundance: NA
v_gene: TRBV11-1
CDR3aa: CASSLKGGTGELFF
CDR3nt: TGTGCCAGCAGCTTAAAAGGGGGCACCGGGGAGCTGTTTTTT

d_gene: TRBD1
j_gene: TRBJ2-1
abundance: NA
v_gene: TRBV7-3
CDR3aa: CASSFGTGYVNEQFF
CDR3nt: TGTGCCAGCAGCTTCGGGACAGGGTACGTCAATGAGCAGTTCTTC

d_gene: NA
j_gene: TRBJ2-5
abundance: NA
v_gene: TRBV6-1
CDR3aa: CASSGGRGKETQYF
CDR3nt: TGTGCCAGCAGTGGGGGCAGGGGAAAAGAGACCCAGTACTTC

d_gene: NA
j_gene: TRBJ2-2
abundance: NA
v_gene: TRBV4-2
CDR3aa: CASSQGRDTGELFF
CDR3nt: TGTGCCAGCAGCCAAGGGAGGGACACCGGGGAGCTGTTTTTT

d_gene: TRBD1
j_gene: TRBJ1-2
abundance: NA
v_gene: TRBV7-9
CDR3aa: CASSLTGGNGYTF
CDR3nt: TGTGCCAGCAGCTTAACAGGGGGTAATGGCTACACCTTC

d_gene: TRBD1
j_gene: TRBJ2-5
abundance: once
v_gene: TRBV10-1
CDR3aa: CASRDREETQYF
CDR3nt: TGCGCCAGCCGGGACAGGGAAGAGACCCAGTACTTC

d_gene: TRBD1
j_gene: TRBJ1-5
abundance: NA
v_gene: TRBV19
CDR3aa: CASSRPSGQGHQPQHF
CDR3nt: TGTGCCAGTAGTCGACCCTCGGGACAGGGACATCAGCCCCAGCATTTT

d_gene: NA
j_gene: TRBJ1-1
abundance: NA
v_gene: TRBV11-3
CDR3aa: CASSLAAGTEAFF
CDR3nt: TGTGCCAGCAGCTTAGCGGCAGGGACTGAAGCTTTCTTT

d_gene: TRBD1
j_gene: TRBJ2-1
abundance: NA
v_gene: TRBV5-4
CDR3aa: CASSRDRVTYNEQFF
CDR3nt: TGTGCCAGCAGCCGTGACAGGGTCACCTACAATGAGCAGTTCTTC

d_gene: TRBD2
j_gene: TRBJ2-3
abundance: NA
v_gene: TRBV19
CDR3aa: CASKVGASGGPTPQYF
CDR3nt: TGTGCCAGTAAGGTGGGGGCTAGCGGGGGGCCTACCCCGCAGTATTTT

d_gene: TRBD2
j_gene: TRBJ2-3
abundance: NA
v_gene: TRBV19
CDR3aa: CASSIVAGSTDTQYF
CDR3nt: TGTGCCAGTAGTATAGTAGCGGGGAGCACAGATACGCAGTATTTT

d_gene: TRBD1
j_gene: TRBJ1-1
abundance: NA
v_gene: TRBV5-4
CDR3aa: CASSQTRTGEAFF
CDR3nt: TGCGCCAGCAGCCAAACCCGGACAGGGGAAGCTTTCTTT

d_gene: NA
j_gene: TRBJ2-7
abundance: NA
v_gene: TRBV5-4
CDR3aa: CASSPGQTYEQYF
CDR3nt: TGTGCCAGCAGCCCCGGACAGACCTACGAGCAGTACTTC

d_gene: NA
j_gene: TRBJ1-6
abundance: NA
v_gene: TRBV5-6
CDR3aa: CASSLANNNSPLHF
CDR3nt: TGTGCCAGCAGCTTGGCGAACAACAATTCACCCCTCCACTTT

d_gene: NA
j_gene: TRBJ1-1
abundance: once
v_gene: TRBV5-1
CDR3aa: CASSLGAVNTEAFF
CDR3nt: TGCGCCAGCAGCTTGGGGGCAGTCAACACTGAAGCTTTCTTT